A single T cell receptor (beta chain) is shown here with its context. In the source study's methods: Using reference gene primer amplification, nucleated cell counts were estimated. Sequenced by immunoSEQ multiplex PCR; TCRdb stores in-frame clones only, minus some. That table is the source of V, J and clone size, and D and trimming were worked out from the DNA. The sample contains tens of thousands of clones, 84% of which appear only once. This sample is drawn from a study of blood T cell repertoires in COVID-19. Per the germline V gene, CDR1 is SGHAT and CDR2 is FQNNGV. The CDR3 runs 13 residues. V dropped 5 bases and J dropped 5 bases, with 10 bases sitting between them.

This receptor was identified in a woman aged 55-69 years with acute or convalescent COVID-19. Input material: peripheral blood. The chain carries TRBV11-2 and TRBJ1-5; D is unclear. The CDR3 region has the DNA TGTGCCAGCAGCGTCTCAGGTGATCAGCCCCAGCATTTT. Protein sequence: CASSVSGDQPQHF.